The 4 T cell receptor beta chains listed next were all sequenced from one sample in a study of blood T cell repertoires in COVID-19. Here immunoSEQ multiplex PCR was the method, and the copy in TCRdb shows in-frame clones only, minus some. The sample consists of over 70,000 clones, over 70% of them appearing once. Sequences were obtained from peripheral blood. Receptors were obtained from a human donor in a cohort sampled during active COVID-19.

V is TRBV5-1 and J is TRBJ2-7; 9 bases match TRBD2. The V and J ends lost 4 bases and 3 bases, in that order; junction bases with no gene match: 8. This CDR3 region has 15 residues. The germline CDR1 and CDR2 sequences are SGHRS and YFSETQ. CDR3 in DNA: TGCGCCAGCAGCCCCGCTAGCGGGACTTACTACGAGCAGTACTTC. Translated, it gives CASSPASGTYYEQYF.

This clone was seen more than once but under ten times. The chain employs TRBV29-1 and TRBJ2-1; 8 bases map to TRBD2. Germline V gene lookup returns CDR1 SQVTM and CDR2 ANQGSEA. This CDR3 is built from 15 residues. J lost 7 bases, V lost 0 bases, and 8 bases had no gene match. This chain's CDR3 is CSVEDQLAAGNEQFF. In DNA form, the CDR3 reads TGCAGCGTTGAAGATCAACTAGCGGCGGGGAATGAGCAGTTCTTC.

The rearrangement uses TRBV7-2 and TRBJ2-1, with 9 bases that match TRBD2. V gave up 4 bases and J gave up 7 bases; unmatched junction bases: 8. There are 15 residues in the CDR3. Per the germline V gene, CDR1 is SGHTA and CDR2 is FQGNSA. The CDR3 spells CASSYSGLASNEQFF. CDR3 sequence (DNA): TGTGCCAGCAGCTACTCGGGACTAGCAAGTAATGAGCAGTTCTTC.

The chain couples TRBV11-2 to TRBJ1-6; 7 bases fit TRBD1. The V gene end was trimmed by 0 bases and the J gene end by 7 bases; junction bases not matched to a gene: 3. Germline loops: CDR1 SGHAT, CDR2 FQNNGV. CDR3 length equals 15 residues. The DNA of the CDR3 is TGTGCCAGCAGCTTAGAAGCAGGGGGAAATTCACCCCTCCACTTT. Translated: CASSLEAGGNSPLHF.